Shown below are 22 T cell receptor beta chains from a single sample sequenced in a study of response to subunit inactivated influenza vaccine. TCRdb reprocessed the RT-PCR reads with MiXCR, giving one entry per CDR3 protein. The table includes 450,000 to 550,000 distinct CDR3 sequences, 25% detected once. The material sequenced was CD4+ T cells sorted from PBMCs, taken roughly 5 days after vaccination. The receptors here all came from a man in his fifties or sixties who received an inactivated influenza vaccine.

The chain carries TRBV7-2 and TRBJ2-5; 12 positions match TRBD2. This CDR3 is 16 amino acids long. Per the germline V gene, CDR1 is SGHTA and CDR2 is FQGNSA. Germline trimming cut 3 bases from V and 5 bases from J; bases unmatched to any gene: 7. The CDR3 nucleotides read TGTGCCAGCAGCTTTAATCTAGCGGGGGGGCACGAGACCCAGTACTTC. Translation gives CASSFNLAGGHETQYF.

In its sample, this clonotype was seen a few times. This chain connects TRBV28 to TRBJ2-1, with no clear D. This CDR3 spans 12 amino acids. V was pared by 2 bases and J by 6 bases, with 5 bases between. From germline, CDR1 is MDHEN and CDR2 SYDVKM. This chain's CDR3 is CASSLGVNEQFF. For the CDR3, the DNA is TGTGCCAGCAGTTTAGGAGTCAATGAGCAGTTCTTC.

The chain is built from TRBV19 and TRBJ2-1; tentative D call: TRBD2 (5 bases). V dropped 4 bases and J dropped 9 bases, with 22 bases sitting between them. Germline V gives CDR1 LNHDA, CDR2 SQIVND (reference sequence). The CDR3 covers 16 residues. CDR3 amino acids: CASSKTTGRDRGEQFF. CDR3 DNA: TGTGCCAGTAGTAAAACGACCGGGCGAGATCGGGGTGAGCAGTTCTTC.

This clonotype was detected only a few times. This chain joins TRBV28 and TRBJ1-4; TRBD1 matches 9 bases. The ends lost 2 bases at V and 6 bases at J; junction bases unmatched: 1. The CDR3 is 14 amino acids. Germline V gene lookup returns CDR1 MDHEN and CDR2 SYDVKM. In DNA, the CDR3 is TGTGCCAGCAGTTTACGGACAGGGGATGAAAAACTGTTTTTT. Its protein product is CASSLRTGDEKLFF. Full variable domain (remainder filled in from reference TRBV28 and TRBJ1-4): DVKVTQSSRYLVKRTGEKVFLECVQDMDHENMFWYRQDPGLGLRLIYFSYDVKMKEKGDIPEGYSVSREKKERFSLILESASTNQTSMYLCASSLRTGDEKLFFGSGTQLSVL.

V usage is TRBV28 and J usage is TRBJ2-7; tentative D call: TRBD2 (5 bases). The CDR3 has 14 amino acids. Germline V gene lookup returns CDR1 MDHEN and CDR2 SYDVKM. The V end lost 6 bases, the J end lost 3 bases, and 15 bases lay between the germline ends. The DNA of the CDR3 is TGTGCCAGCAGCCATAGCGATTGGAACTACGAGCAGTACTTC. Encoded protein: CASSHSDWNYEQYF.

This clonotype has only a few counts. The gene calls are TRBV4-2 and TRBJ2-1; D not certain. CDR3 size: 14 residues. The V end lost 3 bases, the J end lost 5 bases, and 11 bases lay between the germline ends. CDR1 and CDR2 from the germline V gene are LGHNA and YNFKEQ. This chain's CDR3 is CASSHDFGNNEQFF. CDR3 in DNA: TGTGCCAGCAGCCATGACTTTGGGAACAATGAGCAGTTCTTC.

This rearrangement joins TRBV19 to TRBJ2-1, with 14 bases matching TRBD2. Germline trimming cut 5 bases from V and 3 bases from J; bases unmatched to any gene: 3. The CDR3 length is 16 residues. Germline CDR1 and CDR2: LNHDA and SQIVND (reference sequence). The CDR3 nucleotides read TGTGCCAGTAGTGGGGGACTAGCGGGAGTCTACAATGAGCAGTTCTTC. Translating gives CASSGGLAGVYNEQFF.

This clonotype was detected ten times or more. J is TRBJ2-5 and V is TRBV29-1, with a weak D call TRBD1 (6 bases). Germline CDR1 is SQVTM and CDR2 is ANQGSEA. Trimming cost V 3 bases and J 3 bases, with 8 bases left between them. CDR3 size: 12 residues. This CDR3 reads CSVDRQEETQYF. The CDR3 DNA follows: TGCAGCGTTGATCGACAGGAAGAGACCCAGTACTTC. Based on the CDR3 plus reference TRBV29-1 and TRBJ2-5, the full variable domain is SAVISQKPSRDICQRGTSLTIQCQVDSQVTMMFWYRQQPGQSLTLIATANQGSEATYESGFVIDKFPISRPNLTFSTLTVSNMSPEDSSIYLCSVDRQEETQYFGPGTRLLVL.

The chain has TRBV12-3 or TRBV12-4 and TRBJ1-5; TRBD1 matches 7 bases. The junction had 13 bases not matched to a gene; V was cut back by 5 bases and J by 0 bases. This CDR3 contains 18 residues. CDR3: CASSPGGAGLSSNQPQHF. CDR3 coding DNA: TGTGCCAGCAGTCCAGGGGGGGCAGGATTGTCTAGCAATCAGCCCCAGCATTTT.

This clonotype was detected only a few times. The V and J genes are TRBV20-1 and TRBJ2-2; 8 bases are shared with TRBD2. Germline V gene sequence: CDR1 DFQATT, CDR2 SNEGSKA (reference sequence). The junction had 8 bases not matched to a gene; V was cut back by 3 bases and J by 5 bases. The CDR3 spans 15 residues. This CDR3 reads CSASVRASGTGELFF. The CDR3, as DNA: TGCAGTGCTAGTGTGAGGGCTAGCGGGACCGGGGAGCTGTTTTTT.

This chain uses TRBV20-1 with TRBJ2-3; D gene ambiguous. The CDR3 loop spans 13 amino acids. Germline V gives CDR1 DFQATT, CDR2 SNEGSKA (reference sequence). The ends were cut back, 3 bases at V and 0 bases at J, with 7 bases in the middle. The CDR3 loop reads CSASALSTDTQYF. The CDR3 bases are TGCAGTGCTAGCGCACTAAGCACAGATACGCAGTATTTT.

The chain is built from TRBV5-1 and TRBJ2-1; 7 positions match TRBD1. This CDR3 region has 14 residues. The junction had 4 bases not matched to a gene; V was cut back by 0 bases and J by 7 bases. Germline values: CDR1 SGHRS, CDR2 YFSETQ. The CDR3, as DNA: TGCGCCAGCAGCTTGGAGGCAGGGGGTAATGAGCAGTTCTTC. It codes for CASSLEAGGNEQFF. The whole variable domain, filled in from reference TRBV5-1 and TRBJ2-1, reads KAGVTQTPRYLIKTRGQQVTLSCSPISGHRSVSWYQQTPGQGLQFLFEYFSETQRNKGNFPGRFSGRQFSNSRSEMNVSTLELGDSALYLCASSLEAGGNEQFFGPGTRLTVL.

In its sample, this clonotype was seen a few times. V is TRBV30 and J is TRBJ2-6; D gene ambiguous. From germline, CDR1 is GTSNPN and CDR2 SVGIG (reference sequence). This CDR3 region has 12 residues. V lost 4 bases to trimming and J lost 12 bases, with 13 bases between them. CDR3 nucleotides: TGTGCCTGGACTGTTCTTTCCGGCGTCCTGACTTTC. Translation gives CAWTVLSGVLTF.

This clonotype was seen a handful of times. The chain couples TRBV3-1 to TRBJ2-7, with 7 bases fitting TRBD1. The V and J ends lost 4 bases and 3 bases, in that order; junction bases with no gene match: 6. The CDR3 runs 14 residues. CDR1 is LGHDT and CDR2 is YNNKEL in the germline V gene (reference sequence). CDR3 residues: CASSLYGQVYEQYF. The CDR3 DNA reads TGTGCCAGCAGCCTTTACGGACAGGTCTACGAGCAGTACTTC.

This clonotype was found a few times. This chain joins TRBV5-1 and TRBJ2-3, with 11 bases identical to TRBD2. Germline V gene lookup returns CDR1 SGHRS and CDR2 YFSETQ. CDR3 size: 18 residues. The trim removed 4 bases at V and 0 bases at J, leaving 10 bases unmatched. The CDR3 DNA sequence: TGCGCCAGCAGCCCAACTTCGACTAGCGGGGCTAGCACAGATACGCAGTATTTT. This gives the protein CASSPTSTSGASTDTQYF. The variable domain in full, with the rest retrieved from reference TRBV5-1 and TRBJ2-3, is KAGVTQTPRYLIKTRGQQVTLSCSPISGHRSVSWYQQTPGQGLQFLFEYFSETQRNKGNFPGRFSGRQFSNSRSEMNVSTLELGDSALYLCASSPTSTSGASTDTQYFGPGTRLTVL.

This clonotype occurred a few times. CDR3 loop: CASRQGRITDTQYF. CDR3 nucleotide sequence: TGTGCCAGCAGGCAGGGACGTATAACAGATACGCAGTATTTT. The chain carries TRBV6-1 and TRBJ2-3; D possibly matches TRBD1 or TRBD2 (5 bases each). This CDR3 is 14 amino acids long. The germline V gene has CDR1 MNHNS and CDR2 SASEGT. V lost 6 bases and J lost 3, with 13 bases in between.

This chain links TRBV20-1 with TRBJ1-5; D gene unclear. Trimming took off 0 bases at V and 7 bases at J, with 10 bases between the two ends. This CDR3 comprises 13 residues. Per germline, CDR1 DFQATT and CDR2 SNEGSKA (reference sequence). The CDR3 DNA reads as TGCAGTGCTAGAGATCCGGGTTGGCAGCCCCAGCATTTT. It yields the protein CSARDPGWQPQHF.

This chain connects TRBV27 to TRBJ2-5; possible D gene TRBD1, 7 bases. This CDR3 spans 15 amino acids. The germline V gene has CDR1 MNHEY and CDR2 SMNVEV (reference sequence). CDR3 coding DNA: TGTGGGGAATTTCGCGGGACAGCGAACCAAGAGACCCAGTACTTC. It is translated as CGEFRGTANQETQYF.

This clonotype was seen ten or more times. V usage is TRBV12-3 or TRBV12-4 and J usage is TRBJ2-1; 9 bases fit TRBD2. This CDR3 region has 15 residues. V shed 2 bases, J shed 8 bases, and the junction held 7 bases outside the gene matches. The CDR3 is CASSLSGLAFHEQFF. The CDR3 DNA sequence: TGTGCCAGCAGTTTATCAGGACTAGCGTTTCATGAGCAGTTCTTC.

This clonotype was seen a few times. The chain uses TRBV12-3 or TRBV12-4 and TRBJ2-4; no firm D call. V was shortened by 3 bases and J by 3 bases, with 3 bases between the two germline ends. The CDR3 totals 12 residues. The CDR3 DNA reads as TGTGCCAGCAGTTTGGGCAAAAACATTCAGTACTTC. Residues: CASSLGKNIQYF.

Only a few counts were recorded for this clonotype. This chain uses TRBV15 with TRBJ1-3; D gene unclear. V shed 0 bases and J shed 0 bases, with 9 bases lying between them. Germline V gives CDR1 LNHNV, CDR2 YYDKDF (reference sequence). The CDR3 runs 16 residues. The CDR3 loop is CATSREGLLSGNTIYF. CDR3 sequence (DNA): TGTGCCACCAGCAGAGAGGGGTTACTCTCTGGAAACACCATATATTTT.

There are a few counts of this clonotype. CDR3 in amino acids: CSVGQGAFMDTQYF. The CDR3 DNA is TGCAGCGTCGGACAGGGGGCTTTTATGGATACGCAGTATTTT. V gene TRBV29-1 combines with J gene TRBJ2-3, with TRBD1 matching over 11 bases. The germline V gene encodes CDR1 SQVTM and CDR2 ANQGSEA. Trimming removed 6 bases from V and 6 bases from J; junction bases left unmatched: 8. The CDR3 has 14 amino acids.